The clone carrying this T cell receptor beta chain appeared many times. Genomic DNA, the template, was used for profiling of the TCR beta VDJ and CDR3. TCRdb redid the calling of the reads with MiXCR, one entry per CDR3 protein. The sample lists more than 100,000 distinct CDR3 sequences; 41% were seen once. This entry is derived from a study of CD8+CD57+ T cells in acquired aplastic anemia. Turning to the study itself: Sorted CD4+ and CD8+ cell DNA averaged 3.2 ug.

Trimming removed 5 bases from V and 5 bases from J; junction bases left unmatched: 4. The V gene's germline CDR1 is WSHSY and CDR2 SAAADI. CDR3 length equals 14 residues. The sequenced sample was sorted CD4+, CD8+, or CD8+CD57+ T cells (not recorded which) from PBMCs. This receptor was identified in a human donor in good health, serving as a control. The chain links TRBV10-2 to TRBJ1-2, with 11 bases that match TRBD1. Here the CDR3 reads CASSPDRGPYGYTF. The CDR3 region has the DNA TGCGCCAGCAGTCCGGACAGGGGGCCTTATGGCTACACCTTC.